This T cell receptor (beta chain) was sequenced during a study of cytomegalovirus exposure and HLA in healthy donors. Study-level points and caveats: Presence/absence analysis assumed near-uniform sequencing depth across donors. With later analysis, a missense DCLRE1C variant became linked to TCR beta V- and J-gene trimming.

60 Vbeta and 13 Jbeta primers were used in PCR. The data were produced by immunoSEQ multiplex PCR, yet TCRdb's version contains in-frame clones alone and is incomplete. Here the sample spans roughly 120,000 clones, 75% to 90% being singletons. The CDR3 sequence is 16 residues long. CDR1 is SNHLY, CDR2 FYNNEI, per germline. The J segment lost 4 bases and the V segment lost 5 bases, leaving 8 bases of the junction unmatched. Donors consisted of healthy bone marrow donors. This clone was found once. Its antigen is not known. Sequencing was carried out using PBMCs. J is TRBJ2-7 and V is TRBV2; 13 positions match TRBD2. The receptor was derived from a male donor in good health and CMV-seronegative. Here the CDR3 reads CASSRLAGGLNYEQYF. The CDR3 DNA is TGTGCCAGCAGTAGACTAGCGGGGGGCCTAAATTACGAGCAGTACTTC.